The 20 T cell receptor beta chains below all came from one sample that was sequenced in a study of neurological immune-mediated disorders. TCRdb fed the 5' RACE reads into MiXCR, producing one record per CDR3 protein. In the table there are approximately 74,000 distinct CDR3 sequences, 5.2% of which are singletons. Sequencing was performed on PBMCs. The receptors here all came from a young man with multiple sclerosis.

This clonotype was seen many times. The chain is built from TRBV27 and TRBJ1-2; TRBD1 aligns across 8 bases. Germline trimming cut 6 bases from V and 2 bases from J; bases unmatched to any gene: 8. This CDR3 contains 15 residues. In germline, CDR1 is MNHEY, CDR2 SMNVEV (reference sequence). The CDR3 reads CASRPGTGSNYGYTF. Here the CDR3 DNA reads TGTGCCAGCAGACCCGGGACAGGAAGCAACTATGGCTACACCTTC.

This clonotype was found many times. The gene calls are TRBV6-5 and TRBJ2-5, with TRBD2 matching 9 bases. The CDR3 length is 15 residues. Germline CDR1 reads MNHEY; CDR2 reads SVGAGI. V lost 4 bases and J lost 5; bases outside the gene matches: 8. CDR3 residues: CASSFNSGRFETQYF. The CDR3 DNA sequence: TGTGCCAGCAGTTTTAATAGCGGGAGATTTGAGACCCAGTACTTC.

This clonotype was seen repeatedly, ten times or more. The V and J genes are TRBV25-1 and TRBJ2-1; D unresolved. The V end was cut by 5 bases, the J end by 9 bases, with 14 bases between. CDR3 size: 13 residues. CDR1 is MGHDK, CDR2 SYGVNS, per germline. The CDR3 region has the DNA TGTGCCAGCAGTCGAACTGGGCCCAGTGAGCAGTTCTTC. This gives the protein CASSRTGPSEQFF.

This clonotype has ten or more counts. The chain employs TRBV18 and TRBJ2-7; TRBD1 or TRBD2 may be the D gene (5 bases each). V was clipped by 6 bases and J by 6 bases, with 15 bases between them. This CDR3 region has 13 residues. Germline CDR1 and CDR2: KGHSH and LQKENI. This chain's CDR3 is CASSGTASFEQYF. CDR3 bases: TGTGCCAGCTCCGGGACCGCCTCATTCGAGCAGTACTTC.

This clonotype came up many times. This rearrangement joins TRBV6-5 to TRBJ1-1; D is possibly TRBD1 (6 bases). Per the germline V gene, CDR1 is MNHEY and CDR2 is SVGAGI. CDR3 size: 14 residues. The V and J ends lost 2 bases and 0 bases respectively, with 7 bases between them. The CDR3 bases are TGTGCCAGCAGTTACGGACAGATGAACACTGAAGCTTTCTTT. This sequence encodes CASSYGQMNTEAFF.

This clonotype has at least ten counts. The genes are TRBV20-1 and TRBJ2-1; 10 bases are a match to TRBD1. Per germline, CDR1 DFQATT and CDR2 SNEGSKA (reference sequence). The CDR3 is 12 amino acids. V trimming: 0 bases; J trimming: 16 bases; junction bases outside the gene matches: 6. In nucleotides, the CDR3 is TGCAGTGCTAGAGAGGGGGACAGGGGTAAATTCTTC. Translated: CSAREGDRGKFF.

This clonotype was counted many times. The V call is TRBV20-1, the J call TRBJ1-1, with 7 bases lining up with TRBD1. The germline V gene encodes CDR1 DFQATT and CDR2 SNEGSKA (reference sequence). J gave up 6 bases and V 4 bases, and 8 bases lay outside the gene matches. CDR3 length: 13 amino acids. The CDR3 coding sequence is TGCAGTGCTAAGGTACAGGGGCATGCTGAAGCTTTCTTT. Translation gives CSAKVQGHAEAFF.

This clonotype was seen repeatedly, ten times or more. This chain connects TRBV12-3 or TRBV12-4 to TRBJ1-5; the match to TRBD1 covers 10 bases. The CDR3 spans 14 residues. Germline trimming cut 5 bases from V and 6 bases from J; bases unmatched to any gene: 4. This CDR3 reads CASSPWTGGQPQHF. Written as DNA, the CDR3 is TGTGCCAGCAGTCCTTGGACAGGGGGTCAGCCCCAGCATTTT.

This clonotype has ten or more counts. This chain links TRBV5-6 with TRBJ1-5; unclear D gene. This CDR3 region has 12 residues. Trimming stripped 2 bases from V and 5 bases from J, with 5 bases between. Per the germline V gene, CDR1 is SGHDT and CDR2 is YYEEEE. Here the CDR3 reads CASSFSDQPQHF. In nucleotides, the CDR3 is TGTGCCAGCAGCTTCTCAGATCAGCCCCAGCATTTT.

Ten or more counts support this clonotype. V is TRBV5-1 and J is TRBJ2-5, with TRBD2 matching 10 bases. Germline V gene sequence: CDR1 SGHRS, CDR2 YFSETQ. V lost 5 bases, J lost 0 bases, and 7 bases stayed unmatched. This CDR3 has 16 residues. The CDR3 loop is CASSRSLAGYQETQYF. The CDR3 nucleotides read TGCGCCAGCAGTCGATCACTAGCGGGGTACCAAGAGACCCAGTACTTC.

This chain connects TRBV5-1 to TRBJ1-4; weak D call: TRBD1 (5 bases). This CDR3 is 15 amino acids long. CDR1 and CDR2 from the germline V gene are SGHRS and YFSETQ. V gave up 4 bases and J gave up 0 bases, with 10 bases separating them. CDR3 in amino acids: CASSLGQTTNEKLFF. DNA for the CDR3: TGCGCCAGCAGCCTAGGACAAACAACTAATGAAAAACTGTTTTTT.

This clonotype was seen at least ten times. This chain links TRBV9 with TRBJ1-2; perhaps TRBD1 as D (5 bases). The CDR3 length is 14 residues. Germline CDR1 SGDLS, CDR2 YYNGEE. Trimming left V 0 bases short and J 8 bases short, with 14 bases between. CDR3 sequence: CASSVDAQGGGYTF. CDR3 coding DNA: TGTGCCAGCAGCGTAGATGCGCAGGGTGGGGGCTACACCTTC.

This clonotype was seen many times. The J gene is TRBJ2-7, the V gene TRBV20-1; D not resolved. V was cut by 1 base and J by 2 bases, with 9 bases left in between. The CDR3 sequence is 13 residues long. CDR1 and CDR2 (germline): DFQATT, SNEGSKA (reference sequence). The CDR3 DNA reads TGCAGTGCTAGAGCTGTTACCACCTACGAGCAGTACTTC. Protein product: CSARAVTTYEQYF.

This clonotype was observed many times. V usage is TRBV20-1 and J usage is TRBJ2-3, with D tentatively TRBD2 (7 bases). The CDR3 length is 15 residues. Looked up from germline, CDR1 is DFQATT and CDR2 is SNEGSKA (reference sequence). Trimming removed 2 bases from V and 2 bases from J, with 14 bases in between. The CDR3 loop is CSARRSGGYTDTQYF. CDR3 coding DNA: TGCAGTGCTAGAAGGTCGGGGGGCTACACAGATACGCAGTATTTT.

Many counts were recorded for this clonotype. The chain is built from TRBV29-1 and TRBJ1-1, with a possible D match to TRBD1 (5 bases). CDR1 and CDR2 from the germline V gene are SQVTM and ANQGSEA. The CDR3 covers 13 residues. The V gene lost 4 bases and the J gene lost 3 bases, with 12 bases spanning the gap. The CDR3 region has the DNA TGCAGCGTTGCTTCAGGGTTATACACTGAAGCTTTCTTT. It specifies CSVASGLYTEAFF.

This clonotype was counted many times. The chain couples TRBV12-3 or TRBV12-4 to TRBJ1-1, with 10 bases matching TRBD1. This CDR3 has 16 amino acids. Germline trimming cut 3 bases from V and 5 bases from J; bases unmatched to any gene: 9. This chain's CDR3 is CASSFRDRGVGTEAFF. The CDR3 nucleotides are TGTGCCAGCAGTTTCCGGGACAGGGGTGTTGGTACTGAAGCTTTCTTT.

This clonotype was observed at least ten times. The rearrangement joins TRBV20-1 to TRBJ2-2; TRBD1 agrees at 8 bases. The CDR3 runs 14 residues. V shed 6 bases, J shed 0 bases, and the junction held 3 bases outside the gene matches. Germline V gives CDR1 DFQATT, CDR2 SNEGSKA (reference sequence). The CDR3 reads CSAAQGANTGELFF. Here the CDR3 DNA reads TGCAGTGCAGCACAGGGGGCGAACACCGGGGAGCTGTTTTTT.

This clonotype was detected ten times or more. This sequence joins TRBV20-1 and TRBJ2-1, with 9 bases aligning to TRBD2. V dropped 3 bases and J dropped 4; count of bases not matched to a gene: 7. CDR3 length equals 15 residues. Germline V gene lookup returns CDR1 DFQATT and CDR2 SNEGSKA (reference sequence). The CDR3 nucleotides read TGCAGTGCTAGTCGACTAGCGGAGTTTTACAATGAGCAGTTCTTC. The encoded protein is CSASRLAEFYNEQFF.

This clonotype was recorded at least ten times. The chain joins TRBV21-1 to TRBJ2-7. TRBV21-1 is a pseudogene. The CDR3 runs 14 residues. The CDR3 nucleotides read TGTGCCAGCAGCAGAAAAAGGAGCTCCTACGAGCAGTACTTC. Amino acids: CASSRKRSSYEQYF.

This clonotype was seen more than once but under ten times. Just one base apart from a much larger clone, this may be a read error. The CDR3 region has the DNA TGTGCCAGCAGTTTGAGGACTAGAGTAGCAGATACGCAGTATTTT. Protein sequence: CASSLRTRVADTQYF. The V and J genes are TRBV28 and TRBJ2-3, with TRBD2 identical over 7 bases. Unmatched junction bases numbered 7, after V lost 3 bases and J lost 4 bases. Germline V lookup: CDR1 MDHEN, CDR2 SYDVKM. The CDR3 totals 15 residues.